This T cell receptor beta chain was identified during a study of blood T cell repertoires in COVID-19. Study-level background: Sample material is recorded as cDNA or gDNA derived from T cells, B-cell-depleted T cells, or PBMCs.

Data came from immunoSEQ multiplex PCR; TCRdb stores just in-frame clones and leaves some out. The sample contains about 130,000 clones, around nine tenths of which appear only once. Germline V gene sequence: CDR1 ENHRY, CDR2 SYGVKD. The CDR3 consists of 13 residues. The ends lost 6 bases at V and 8 bases at J; junction bases unmatched: 9. Source material: peripheral blood. V is TRBV10-3 and J is TRBJ1-1; 7 bases map to TRBD1. The sequence derives from a man aged 50-59 years with COVID-19, enrolled during active disease. The DNA for the CDR3 is TGTGCCATCAGATCCACAGGGGCGCCCGAAGCTTTCTTT. Amino acids: CAIRSTGAPEAFF.